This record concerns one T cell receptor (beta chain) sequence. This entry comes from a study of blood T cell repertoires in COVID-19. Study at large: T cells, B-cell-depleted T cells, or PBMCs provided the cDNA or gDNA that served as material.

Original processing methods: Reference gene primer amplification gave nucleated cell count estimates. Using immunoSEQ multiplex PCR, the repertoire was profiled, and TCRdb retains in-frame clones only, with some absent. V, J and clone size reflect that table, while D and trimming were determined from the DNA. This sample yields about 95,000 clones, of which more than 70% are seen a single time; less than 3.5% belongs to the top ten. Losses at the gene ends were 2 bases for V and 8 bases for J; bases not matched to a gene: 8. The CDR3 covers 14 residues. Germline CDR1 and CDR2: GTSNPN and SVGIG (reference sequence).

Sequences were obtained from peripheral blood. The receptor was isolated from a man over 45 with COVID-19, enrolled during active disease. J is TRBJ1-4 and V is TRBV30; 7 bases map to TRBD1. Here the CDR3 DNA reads TGTGCCTGGAGTCCGACAGGGAGTAAGGAAAAACTGTTTTTT. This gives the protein CAWSPTGSKEKLFF.